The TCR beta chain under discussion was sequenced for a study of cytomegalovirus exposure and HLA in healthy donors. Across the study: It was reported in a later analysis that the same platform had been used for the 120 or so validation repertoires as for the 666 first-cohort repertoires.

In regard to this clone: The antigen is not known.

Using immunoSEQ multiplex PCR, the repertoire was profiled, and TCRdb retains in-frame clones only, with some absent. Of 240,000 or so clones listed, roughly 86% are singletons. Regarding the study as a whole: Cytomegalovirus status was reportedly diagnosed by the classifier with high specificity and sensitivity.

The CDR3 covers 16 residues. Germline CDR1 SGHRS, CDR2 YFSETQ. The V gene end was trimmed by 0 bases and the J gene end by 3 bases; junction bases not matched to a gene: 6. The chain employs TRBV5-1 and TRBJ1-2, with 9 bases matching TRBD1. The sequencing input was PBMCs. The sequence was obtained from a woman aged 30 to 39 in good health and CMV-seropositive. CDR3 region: CASSLGDREVDYGYTF. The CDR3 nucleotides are TGCGCCAGCAGCTTGGGGGACAGGGAGGTTGACTATGGCTACACCTTC.